Below, 5 T cell receptor beta chains from the same sample are listed, as sequenced in a study of tumor-infiltrating lymphocytes in primary liver carcinoma. Total RNA (around 510 ng) served as template for TCR beta cDNA synthesis primed by a constant-region primer. Each TCR beta library was derived from three nested multiplex PCR rounds that employed slightly modified ARM-PCR. Two initial PCR rounds of about 11 cycles each paired TRBV1-TRBV30 forward primers with a C-beta reverse primer. TCRdb fed the multiplex PCR reads into MiXCR, producing one record per CDR3 protein. The repertoire has 75,000 to 80,000 distinct CDR3 sequences, 69% of them found once; the top ten carry roughly 28%. Co-extraction of both nucleic acids (RNA and DNA) used about 17-33 mg of unsorted bulk tissue. Sample: tumor-adjacent normal liver tissue. Receptors originate from a middle-aged man with primary liver carcinoma and hepatitis B virus infection.

Concerning this clonotype: The CDR3 does not end in the conserved phenylalanine or tryptophan, so this is likely a read error. No DNA is shown, since the ends of the CDR3 on it are uncertain; the CDR3 is the one TCRdb lists. The chain is built from TRBV11-2 and TRBJ2-5. The CDR3 is 12 residues long, ends included. Germline CDR1 is SGHAT and CDR2 is FQNNGV. Here the CDR3 reads CVSSLGGETQNL.

A note on this clonotype: A much larger clone is a single base away; this may be a read error. V gene TRBV28 combines with J gene TRBJ2-1; 11 bases are shared with TRBD2. The CDR3 runs to 15 residues. The germline V gene encodes CDR1 MDHEN and CDR2 SYDVKM. Germline trimming cut 4 bases from V and 9 bases from J; bases unmatched to any gene: 8. For the CDR3, the DNA is TGTGCCAGCAGTTCAACTAGCGGGAGATTCGGTGAGCAGTTCTTC. It specifies CASSSTSGRFGEQFF.

About this clonotype itself: Relative to the germline gene, one junction end is altered; a read error may explain this. V usage is TRBV7-8 and J usage is TRBJ2-1, with a tentative D call TRBD2 (5 bases). This CDR3 is 18 amino acids long. The V gene's germline CDR1 is SGHVS and CDR2 FQNEAQ. The CDR3 here is CASSPLGGSAVSFNEQFF. For the CDR3, the DNA is TGTGCCAGCAGCCCGCTTGGAGGCTCGGCGGTCTCCTTCAATGAGCAATTCTTC.

This clonotype was recorded at least ten times. This chain connects TRBV11-2 to TRBJ2-5; D perhaps matches TRBD2 (5 bases). Germline V lookup: CDR1 SGHAT, CDR2 FQNNGV. The CDR3 totals 12 residues. Trimming left V 2 bases short and J 8 bases short, with 9 bases between. The CDR3 DNA sequence: TGTGCCAGCAGCTTAATGGGAGACACCCAGTACTTC. It yields the protein CASSLMGDTQYF.

As for this clonotype: One junction end disagrees with the germline gene, perhaps due to a read error. The chain employs TRBV11-2 and TRBJ2-1, with 7 bases that match TRBD2. This CDR3 is 19 amino acids long. CDR1 SGHAT and CDR2 FQNNGV come from the germline V gene. CDR3 sequence (DNA): TGTGTCAGCAGCTCAGATGGGCGATTCAGCGGGACCCTTTGCAATGAGCAGTTCTTC. Amino acid sequence: CVSSSDGRFSGTLCNEQFF.